This T cell receptor (beta chain) was observed in a study of cytomegalovirus exposure and HLA in healthy donors. Whole-study findings and limits: The investigators catalogued 150 to 200 TCR beta chains as cytomegalovirus-associated.

As to this clone: What it binds is not known.

V lost 5 bases and J lost 8; bases outside the gene matches: 10. Germline V gene lookup returns CDR1 SGHTA and CDR2 FQGNSA. The CDR3 is 15 amino acids. With 60 Vbeta and 13 Jbeta primers, the PCR was carried out. This table comes from immunoSEQ multiplex PCR, and its TCRdb copy is limited to in-frame clones, with some not included. The table has about 130,000 clones, approximately 74% seen once; the top ten hold about 7.3%. This clonotype originated in a male donor in good health and CMV-seronegative. Specimen: PBMCs. The chain links TRBV7-2 to TRBJ2-1; TRBD2 matches 9 bases. The CDR3 is CASSEGSSGIYEQFF. The CDR3 coding sequence is TGTGCCAGCAGCGAAGGGTCTAGCGGGATCTATGAGCAGTTCTTC. The entire variable domain, with the rest obtained from reference TRBV7-2 and TRBJ2-1, is as follows: GAGVSQSPSNKVTEKGKDVELRCDPISGHTALYWYRQSLGQGLEFLIYFQGNSAPDKSGLPSDRFSAERTGGSVSTLTIQRTQQEDSAVYLCASSEGSSGIYEQFFGPGTRLTVL.